This TCR beta chain derives from a study of beta chain features in type 1 diabetes. Study-level results: Type 1 diabetes patients showed a moderate but significant shortening of TCRB CDR3s in all four CD4+ subsets. For patients, the naive, central memory and Treg TCRB repertoires appeared more alike than for healthy donors.

cDNA synthesis used the whole RNA isolate, giving expressed TCRB sequences. Libraries were prepared by immunoSEQ multiplex PCR; TCRdb keeps only in-frame clonotypes and omits some of them. Here the sample spans a few hundred thousand clones, about 12% being singletons. Per the germline V gene, CDR1 is LNHNV and CDR2 is YYDKDF (reference sequence). This CDR3 is 15 amino acids long. V lost 3 bases, J lost 5 bases, and 5 bases stayed unmatched. This clone came up a few times. Its antigen is undetermined. The specimen sequenced was naive CD4+ T cells from blood. The rearrangement uses TRBV15 and TRBJ1-5; 9 bases match TRBD1. The origin of this receptor is a woman aged 18 to 35 with type 1 diabetes. DNA of the CDR3: TGTGCCACCAGCAGGATCGACAGGGGGTATCAGCCCCAGCATTTT. Translating it yields CATSRIDRGYQPQHF.